Shown below are 10 T cell receptor beta chains from a single sample sequenced in a study of T cells in Graves' hyperthyroidism and ophthalmopathy. Researchers amplified the TCR beta CDR3 regions from RNA transcripts. HTBI primers were used for first-round RT-PCR of the TCR CDR3. TCRdb passed the multiplex PCR reads through MiXCR, listing each CDR3 protein once. The sample yields some 250,000 distinct CDR3 sequences, nearly 15% seen once. Sequencing used blood. Receptor source: a woman aged 45-65 years with Graves' hyperthyroidism that later progressed to Graves' ophthalmopathy.

Ten or more counts support this clonotype. The V gene is TRBV5-1, the J gene TRBJ2-1; 7 nucleotides align to TRBD2. The CDR3 is 15 amino acids. Unmatched junction bases numbered 5, after V lost 0 bases and J lost 5 bases. In germline, CDR1 is SGHRS, CDR2 YFSETQ. DNA for the CDR3: TGCGCCAGCAGCTTGGATAGCGGGCAACACAATGAGCAGTTCTTC. Its translation is CASSLDSGQHNEQFF.

In this sample, this clonotype turned up a few times. The gene calls are TRBV20-1 and TRBJ1-2, with D hard to call. The length of the CDR3 is 14 residues. Germline values: CDR1 DFQATT, CDR2 SNEGSKA (reference sequence). Trimming removed 3 bases from V and 4 bases from J, with 15 bases in between. CDR3 in DNA: TGCAGTGCTAGGACGAGAGAACGTGGCTATGGCTACACCTTC. Amino acids: CSARTRERGYGYTF.

This chain links TRBV7-8 with TRBJ2-6; D could derive from TRBD1 or TRBD2 (5 bases each). This CDR3 comprises 17 residues. Deletions cut 5 bases from V and 0 bases from J, with 14 bases between. CDR1 is SGHVS, CDR2 FQNEAQ, per germline. CDR3 residues: CASSAHLGVSGANVLTF. CDR3 coding DNA: TGTGCCAGCAGCGCCCATCTGGGGGTCTCTGGGGCCAACGTCCTGACTTTC.

The sample holds many counts of this clonotype. The V and J genes are TRBV3-1 and TRBJ2-1, with 10 bases lining up with TRBD2. V was pared by 4 bases and J by 8 bases, with 11 bases of the junction left unmatched. CDR3 length equals 16 residues. CDR1 and CDR2 from the germline V gene are LGHDT and YNNKEL (reference sequence). Written as DNA, the CDR3 is TGTGCCAGCAGCCCCAACGTGGCTAGCGGGAGACATGAGCAGTTCTTC. Translated, it gives CASSPNVASGRHEQFF.

This clonotype was counted ten times or more. V and J are TRBV27 and TRBJ1-5; possibly TRBD1 for D (6 bases). The ends were cut back, 2 bases at V and 1 base at J, with 9 bases in the middle. This CDR3 has 15 residues. The germline V gene encodes CDR1 MNHEY and CDR2 SMNVEV (reference sequence). CDR3 sequence: CASSLEGVSNQPQHF. CDR3 nucleotide sequence: TGTGCCAGCAGTTTAGAGGGGGTAAGCAATCAGCCCCAGCATTTT.

The sample holds many counts of this clonotype. The chain recombines TRBV5-1 with TRBJ2-2; possibly TRBD1 for D (6 bases). Germline CDR1 SGHRS, CDR2 YFSETQ. V was cut by 4 bases and J by 7 bases, with 17 bases left in between. CDR3 length: 15 amino acids. The CDR3 region has the DNA TGCGCCAGCAGCCCCGGACAGAATATCGGCGGGGAGCTGTTTTTT. Translation: CASSPGQNIGGELFF.

This clonotype has ten or more counts. J is TRBJ2-1 and V is TRBV11-2, with TRBD2 matching 10 bases. Trimming took 6 bases from V and 6 from J; bases not matched to a gene: 5. In germline, CDR1 is SGHAT, CDR2 FQNNGV. The CDR3 is made up of 14 amino acids. DNA for the CDR3: TGTGCCAGCAGGGCTAGCGGGAGTCTCAATGAGCAGTTCTTC. The encoded protein is CASRASGSLNEQFF.

This clonotype was seen a handful of times. V is TRBV27 and J is TRBJ1-2; no clear D. The CDR3 runs 13 residues. The germline V gene encodes CDR1 MNHEY and CDR2 SMNVEV (reference sequence). Trimming stripped 2 bases from V and 4 bases from J, with 8 bases between. The CDR3 DNA sequence: TGTGCCAGCAGTTTAGAAGGACGCTATGGCTACACCTTC. It specifies CASSLEGRYGYTF.

This clonotype was seen ten or more times. The CDR3 nucleotides read TGTGCCATCAGTACCGACTTGAGCGGGGGCTACGAGCAGTACTTC. Its translation: CAISTDLSGGYEQYF. The V call is TRBV10-3, the J call TRBJ2-7; 8 nucleotides match TRBD2. V lost 5 bases to trimming and J lost 3 bases; unmatched junction nucleotides: 9. CDR3 length equals 15 residues. Germline values: CDR1 ENHRY, CDR2 SYGVKD.

This clonotype was seen only a few times. The chain is built from TRBV9 and TRBJ1-3; no reliable D call. There are 15 residues in the CDR3. Germline V gene data show CDR1 as SGDLS and CDR2 as YYNGEE. Trimming removed 4 bases at V and 3 bases at J, with 14 bases between. As DNA, the CDR3 is TGTGCCAGCAGCACATCGGATTATCGTGGAAACACCATATATTTT. It yields the protein CASSTSDYRGNTIYF. Full variable domain (rest looked up from reference TRBV9 and TRBJ1-3): DSGVTQTPKHLITATGQRVTLRCSPRSGDLSVYWYQQSLDQGLQFLIQYYNGEERAKGNILERFSAQQFPDLHSELNLSSLELGDSALYFCASSTSDYRGNTIYFGEGSWLTVV.